This TCR beta chain comes out of a study of blood T cell repertoires in COVID-19. Profiling relied on immunoSEQ multiplex PCR, and the TCRdb table lists in-frame clones only, not all of them. The table includes 95,000 to 150,000 clones, 75% to 90% detected once. Deletions cut 2 bases from V and 4 bases from J, with 9 bases between. The germline CDR1 and CDR2 sequences are SGHAT and FQNNGV. This CDR3 is 15 amino acids long. V gene TRBV11-2 combines with J gene TRBJ1-6; D not certain. This receptor was identified in a woman over 75 with COVID-19, enrolled during active disease. Sequenced material: peripheral blood. CDR3 amino acids: CASSLSEGYNSPLHF. DNA for the CDR3: TGTGCCAGCAGCTTAAGTGAGGGTTATAATTCACCCCTCCACTTT.